Following are 6 T cell receptor beta chains from one sample sequenced in a study of identical twins. From the 5' RACE reads, TCRdb called clonotypes with MiXCR, one entry per CDR3 protein. The repertoire holds 1.5 million or so distinct CDR3 sequences, with about 32% as singletons. The sequencing sample was made of cord blood. Every receptor here comes from a newborn girl in good health.

The V gene is TRBV28, the J gene TRBJ2-7, with 11 bases fitting TRBD2. V shed 6 bases, J shed 2 bases, and the junction held 6 bases outside the gene matches. Germline loops: CDR1 MDHEN, CDR2 SYDVKM. This CDR3 spans 15 amino acids. The CDR3 protein is CASSSFSGRAYEQYF. The CDR3 DNA reads as TGTGCCAGCAGCTCTTTTAGCGGGAGGGCCTACGAGCAGTACTTC. Looking up the rest from reference TRBV28 and TRBJ2-7 gives the full variable domain: DVKVTQSSRYLVKRTGEKVFLECVQDMDHENMFWYRQDPGLGLRLIYFSYDVKMKEKGDIPEGYSVSREKKERFSLILESASTNQTSMYLCASSSFSGRAYEQYFGPGTRLTVT.

The rearrangement uses TRBV14 and TRBJ2-1; 10 nucleotides agree with TRBD2. V was pared by 0 bases and J by 8 bases, with 1 base of the junction left unmatched. The CDR3 is 14 residues long. Per the germline V gene, CDR1 is SGHDN and CDR2 is FVKESK. As DNA, the CDR3 is TGTGCCAGCAGCCAAGATCTAGCGGGAGATGAGCAGTTCTTC. Translating it yields CASSQDLAGDEQFF.

A word on this clonotype: This may be a read error, as it is one base from a much larger clone. The chain couples TRBV6-5 to TRBJ2-1, with a possible D match to TRBD1 (5 bases). The J call could be wrong; TRBJ2-7 is a better fit for the DNA end. The CDR3 is 14 amino acids. Germline loops: CDR1 MNHEY, CDR2 SVGAGI. The CDR3 sequence is CASSYHPQDNEQYF. CDR3 bases: TGTGCCAGCAGTTACCACCCACAGGACAATGAGCAGTACTTC.

This chain links TRBV20-1 with TRBJ2-1; 8 bases are shared with TRBD2. This CDR3 contains 15 residues. Trimming removed 3 bases from V and 5 bases from J; junction bases left unmatched: 9. Germline values: CDR1 DFQATT, CDR2 SNEGSKA (reference sequence). DNA of the CDR3: TGCAGTGCTAGGGAACGACTAGCGCCCAACAATGAGCAGTTCTTC. Amino acid sequence: CSARERLAPNNEQFF.

The CDR3 nucleotides are TGTGCCAGTAGTATCAGGGACCAAGAGACCCAGTACTTC. Residues: CASSIRDQETQYF. The chain carries TRBV19 and TRBJ2-5, with D tentatively TRBD1 (5 bases). With 3 bases removed from V and 0 bases from J, the gap between germline ends came to 5 bases. The CDR3 runs 13 residues. In germline, CDR1 is LNHDA, CDR2 SQIVND (reference sequence). Based on the CDR3 plus reference TRBV19 and TRBJ2-5, the full variable domain is DGGITQSPKYLFRKEGQNVTLSCEQNLNHDAMYWYRQDPGQGLRLIYYSQIVNDFQKGDIAEGYSVSREKKESFPLTVTSAQKNPTAFYLCASSIRDQETQYFGPGTRLLVL.

The V and J genes are TRBV4-2 and TRBJ2-1, with D unresolved. V lost 0 bases and J lost 4, with 7 bases in between. Germline V gene data show CDR1 as LGHNA and CDR2 as YNFKEQ. This CDR3 spans 14 amino acids. The DNA for the CDR3 is TGTGCCAGCAGCCAAGAAGGGATATACAATGAGCAGTTCTTC. Translating gives CASSQEGIYNEQFF.